Here is one T cell receptor (beta chain) with its context. TCRdb's table, derived via immunoSEQ multiplex PCR, lists solely in-frame clones and lacks some. The data show some 80,000 clones, less than 90% seen once. The data stem from a study of T cell clones after liver transplantation. Study-wide background: Draws occurred before transplant, before withdrawal, and after complete or failed withdrawal.

The ends were cut back, 0 bases at V and 1 base at J, with 8 bases in the middle. The CDR3 spans 15 residues. CDR1 is LGHNA, CDR2 YSLEER, per germline. V gene TRBV4-3 combines with J gene TRBJ2-3; D may be TRBD1 or TRBD2 (5 bases each). The TCR sequence derives from a human patient who received a liver transplant. Some T cells may have originated in the graft donor. The source material was CD4+ T cells from blood, sampled 48 months after liver transplant. The CDR3 spells CASSQDTGRTDTQYF. CDR3 sequence (DNA): TGCGCCAGCAGCCAAGATACGGGACGCACAGATACGCAGTATTTT.